These 32 T cell receptor beta chains share one sample of origin, sequenced in a study of blood T cell repertoires in COVID-19 (dated by TCRdb to about 2020). Libraries were prepared through the immunoSEQ multiplex PCR assay. Drawn from immuneACCESS, this table holds only the in-frame rearrangements with V and J called that TCRdb kept. Clones are partly lost; checked studies trace under half to an unresolved V gene and leave the rest unexplained. The sample has about 300,000 clones on record, about 87% of them singletons. Clones ranked in the top ten supply 1.5% to 2% of the sample. The sequencing sample was made of peripheral blood. The origin of the receptors is a woman aged 25 to 39 with COVID-19, enrolled during active disease.

The V and J genes are TRBV7-8 and TRBJ1-2; a possible D gene is TRBD1 (5 bases). The CDR3 consists of 14 residues. V lost 5 bases, J lost 3 bases, and 13 bases lay in between. The germline CDR1 and CDR2 sequences are SGHVS and FQNEAQ. CDR3 sequence reads: CASSLGGSDYGYTF. The CDR3 DNA is TGTGCCAGCAGCCTCGGGGGGAGTGACTATGGCTACACCTTC.

The genes are TRBV11-2 and TRBJ2-7; possibly TRBD2 for D (6 bases). The CDR3 has 15 residues. CDR1 and CDR2 (germline): SGHAT, FQNNGV. Trimming shortened V by 5 bases and J by 5 bases, and 19 bases separated the two germline ends. CDR3: CASSPTGGGFDEQYF. The DNA of the CDR3 is TGTGCCAGCAGCCCCACCGGTGGGGGGTTTGACGAGCAGTACTTC.

The genes are TRBV19 and TRBJ1-5; D uncertain. The V gene lost 4 bases and the J gene lost 3 bases, with 16 bases spanning the gap. Per the germline V gene, CDR1 is LNHDA and CDR2 is SQIVND (reference sequence). This CDR3 is 16 amino acids long. The CDR3 loop reads CASSKREWSLNQPQHF. The CDR3 bases are TGTGCCAGTAGTAAAAGGGAGTGGAGCCTCAATCAGCCCCAGCATTTT.

The V gene is TRBV9, the J gene TRBJ2-7, with 9 bases lining up with TRBD2. Trimming took 1 base from V and 6 from J; bases not matched to a gene: 5. Germline CDR1 is SGDLS and CDR2 is YYNGEE. The CDR3 is 14 amino acids. For the CDR3, the DNA is TGTGCCAGCAGCGTACTAGCGGGGAACGGCGAGCAGTACTTC. It translates to CASSVLAGNGEQYF. Drawing the rest from reference TRBV9 and TRBJ2-7, the complete variable domain is DSGVTQTPKHLITATGQRVTLRCSPRSGDLSVYWYQQSLDQGLQFLIQYYNGEERAKGNILERFSAQQFPDLHSELNLSSLELGDSALYFCASSVLAGNGEQYFGPGTRLTVT.

This rearrangement joins TRBV19 to TRBJ1-6, with unresolved D. CDR3 length: 14 residues. CDR1 and CDR2 (germline): LNHDA, SQIVND (reference sequence). V lost 5 bases, J lost 5 bases, and 10 bases lay in between. The CDR3 sequence is CASSWSPDNSPLHF. CDR3 DNA: TGTGCCAGTAGTTGGTCGCCAGATAATTCACCCCTCCACTTT.

V and J are TRBV16 and TRBJ2-1; the D is unclear. This CDR3 spans 13 amino acids. In germline, CDR1 is KGHSY, CDR2 FQNENV. Trimming stripped 7 bases from V and 3 bases from J, with 10 bases between. The CDR3 spells CASTLSSYNEQFF. In DNA, the CDR3 is TGTGCCAGCACGTTGTCGAGCTACAATGAGCAGTTCTTC.

This chain links TRBV18 with TRBJ2-2, with D possibly matching TRBD1 (6 bases). The CDR3 totals 17 residues. The germline V gene has CDR1 KGHSH and CDR2 LQKENI. V was clipped by 1 base and J by 5 bases, with 17 bases between them. CDR3 amino acids: CASSPLPAQGGTGELFF. In DNA form, the CDR3 reads TGTGCCAGCTCACCACTTCCCGCACAGGGCGGAACCGGGGAGCTGTTTTTT.

J is TRBJ2-3 and V is TRBV7-8; D possibly corresponds to TRBD2 (5 bases). V gave up 1 base and J gave up 5 bases, with 16 bases separating them. Germline values: CDR1 SGHVS, CDR2 FQNEAQ. CDR3 size: 16 residues. CDR3 residues: CASSLVRGSSGDTQYF. Here the CDR3 DNA reads TGTGCCAGCAGCTTAGTCCGCGGGTCAAGCGGAGATACGCAGTATTTT.

The chain links TRBV18 to TRBJ2-7, with TRBD1 matching over 11 bases. The CDR3 runs 14 residues. Germline V gene lookup returns CDR1 KGHSH and CDR2 LQKENI. V dropped 4 bases and J dropped 9; count of bases not matched to a gene: 8. CDR3 bases: TGTGCCAGCTCACACGCTCCCGGGACAGGGGGGCAGTACGTC. This encodes CASSHAPGTGGQYV.

This chain links TRBV5-1 with TRBJ2-5; 11 bases match TRBD2. V lost 0 bases to trimming and J lost 2 bases; unmatched junction nucleotides: 6. This CDR3 is built from 17 residues. The V gene's germline CDR1 is SGHRS and CDR2 YFSETQ. CDR3 bases: TGCGCCAGCAGCTTGGAAGCTCTAGCGGGGGGACAAGAGACCCAGTACTTC. Translation gives CASSLEALAGGQETQYF.

This rearrangement joins TRBV5-6 to TRBJ1-5, with TRBD1 matching 8 bases. V trimming: 4 bases; J trimming: 7 bases; junction bases outside the gene matches: 19. CDR1 and CDR2 (germline): SGHDT, YYEEEE. The CDR3 is 18 residues long. In DNA form, the CDR3 reads TGTGCCAGCAGCCGACGGACAGGGTCTCCTCTAACAGTACAGCCCCAGCATTTT. The encoded protein is CASSRRTGSPLTVQPQHF.

To note about this clone: This same CDR3 is encoded by further DNA sequences in the sample. The rearrangement joins TRBV18 to TRBJ2-5, with D unresolved. Trimming removed 0 bases from V and 4 bases from J, with 6 bases in between. The germline V gene has CDR1 KGHSH and CDR2 LQKENI. The CDR3 is 13 amino acids. The DNA of the CDR3 is TGTGCCAGCTCACCACCTCCCGGAGAGACCCAGTACTTC. This encodes CASSPPPGETQYF.

The genes are TRBV19 and TRBJ1-2, with 7 positions matching TRBD1. The germline gives CDR1 LNHDA, CDR2 SQIVND (reference sequence). This CDR3 contains 17 residues. With V trimmed by 2 bases and J by 0 bases, 9 bases remained unmatched. The CDR3 region is CASSIFSRGYSNYGYTF. As DNA, the CDR3 is TGTGCCAGTAGTATATTCTCCAGGGGGTACTCTAACTATGGCTACACCTTC.

The V and J genes are TRBV19 and TRBJ2-1; 15 nucleotides align to TRBD2. Losses at the gene ends were 0 bases for V and 13 bases for J; bases not matched to a gene: 7. The CDR3 is 16 amino acids. CDR1 LNHDA and CDR2 SQIVND come from the germline V gene (reference sequence). CDR3 nucleotides: TGTGCCAGTAGTATAGACGGGACTAGCGGGGGGAGAAAACAGTTCTTC. Amino acids: CASSIDGTSGGRKQFF.

This clone was seen once. The V call is TRBV7-2, the J call TRBJ1-1; D is uncertain. Germline CDR1 reads SGHTA; CDR2 reads FQGNSA. The CDR3 runs 16 residues. V shed 0 bases and J shed 5 bases, with 16 bases lying between them. Written as DNA, the CDR3 is TGTGCCAGCAGCTTAGCGCTAAGTCGGGTTTGGACTGAAGCTTTCTTT. Its translation is CASSLALSRVWTEAFF.

The chain carries TRBV18 and TRBJ2-3; 10 positions match TRBD2. This CDR3 region has 16 residues. V gave up 2 bases and J gave up 7 bases; unmatched junction bases: 9. Germline CDR1 KGHSH, CDR2 LQKENI. The DNA of the CDR3 is TGTGCCAGCTCACCATACAGCGGGGGGGCTGTACATACGCAGTATTTT. This sequence encodes CASSPYSGGAVHTQYF.

CDR3 nucleotide sequence: TGTGCCAGCAGCCCAGGCGGGGCGGGGGGTTTCTTTGGAGAGACCCAGTACTTC. The encoded protein is CASSPGGAGGFFGETQYF. This rearrangement joins TRBV5-4 to TRBJ2-5, with 8 bases matching TRBD2. Trimming at V came to 4 bases and at J to 4 bases, leaving 18 bases not matched to a gene. The CDR3 is made up of 18 amino acids. Germline V CDR1 and CDR2: SGHNT, YYREEE (reference sequence).

This rearrangement joins TRBV7-9 to TRBJ1-5; 7 bases are shared with TRBD1. The CDR3 contains 14 residues. The germline V gene encodes CDR1 SEHNR and CDR2 FQNEAQ (reference sequence). Trimming removed 5 bases from V and 6 bases from J; junction bases left unmatched: 7. Here the CDR3 reads CASSLGQEIQPQHF. CDR3 in DNA: TGTGCCAGCAGCCTCGGACAGGAAATTCAGCCCCAGCATTTT.

This clone was detected only once. V and J are TRBV5-4 and TRBJ1-2; D is possibly TRBD1 (5 bases). The ends were cut back, 4 bases at V and 7 bases at J, with 17 bases in the middle. The germline gives CDR1 SGHNT, CDR2 YYREEE (reference sequence). The CDR3 totals 14 residues. The CDR3 DNA is TGTGCCAGCAGCGCACGGGGGGGGATCGGTGGCTACACCTTC. Its protein product is CASSARGGIGGYTF.

This chain links TRBV20-1 with TRBJ1-1, with no clear D. Trimming left V 3 bases short and J 10 bases short, with 15 bases between. This CDR3 contains 12 residues. Germline V gene sequence: CDR1 DFQATT, CDR2 SNEGSKA (reference sequence). The CDR3 coding sequence is TGCAGTGCTAGTCCCGGGTTGCAACGAGCTTTCTTT. Residues: CSASPGLQRAFF.

This clone was seen only once. This chain uses TRBV6-4 with TRBJ2-3, with 7 bases that match TRBD2. With V trimmed by 2 bases and J by 5 bases, 7 bases remained unmatched. The CDR3 totals 15 residues. Germline V CDR1 and CDR2: MRHNA, SNTAGT. The chain's CDR3 is CASSDIAGDLDTQYF. Written as DNA, the CDR3 is TGTGCCAGCAGTGACATCGCGGGGGATTTAGATACGCAGTATTTT.

A single count supports this clone. V gene TRBV7-2 combines with J gene TRBJ2-3, with a possible D match to TRBD1 (6 bases). Trimming left V 3 bases short and J 6 bases short, with 10 bases between. Germline V gives CDR1 SGHTA, CDR2 FQGNSA. The CDR3 is 13 amino acids. The CDR3 region is CASSLDQGDTQYF. Here the CDR3 DNA reads TGTGCCAGCAGCTTGGATCAGGGGGATACGCAGTATTTT.

The chain carries TRBV11-3 and TRBJ2-3; the D gene is possibly TRBD1 (6 bases). V lost 4 bases to trimming and J lost 2 bases, with 10 bases between them. CDR1 is SGHNT, CDR2 YENEEA, per germline. CDR3 length: 14 residues. The CDR3 DNA sequence: TGTGCCAGCAGCTCAGGACAGAACACAGATACGCAGTATTTT. Amino acid sequence: CASSSGQNTDTQYF.

This rearrangement joins TRBV7-2 to TRBJ2-2; D unresolved. The ends were cut back, 1 base at V and 6 bases at J, with 6 bases in the middle. CDR1 and CDR2 (germline): SGHTA, FQGNSA. The CDR3 loop spans 13 amino acids. The CDR3, as DNA: TGTGCCAGCAGCTTAGATCGGGCCGGGGAGCTGTTTTTT. This gives the protein CASSLDRAGELFF.

The rearrangement uses TRBV7-9 and TRBJ2-1, with TRBD1 identical over 7 bases. Germline V gene lookup returns CDR1 SEHNR and CDR2 FQNEAQ (reference sequence). The CDR3 runs to 16 residues. V lost 7 bases and J lost 5; bases outside the gene matches: 14. Here the CDR3 reads CASTYKQGSVDNEQFF. The CDR3 DNA is TGTGCCAGCACTTACAAACAGGGGAGCGTGGACAATGAGCAGTTCTTC.

This clone was observed a single time. The CDR3 sequence: CASSRGTTSYNSPLHF. CDR3 nucleotides: TGTGCCAGCAGCCGGGGGACGACCTCCTATAATTCACCCCTCCACTTT. J is TRBJ1-6 and V is TRBV11-2; maybe TRBD1 (5 bases). V lost 5 bases and J 0 bases, leaving 11 bases between the germline ends. The length of the CDR3 is 16 residues. CDR1 is SGHAT, CDR2 FQNNGV, per germline.

The sample holds a few counts of this clone. The chain is built from TRBV6-5 and TRBJ1-1, with D maybe TRBD1 (6 bases). Germline V CDR1 and CDR2: MNHEY, SVGAGI. V lost 9 bases and J 7 bases, leaving 21 bases between the germline ends. This CDR3 comprises 14 residues. CDR3 loop: CASEKEGGLGEAFF. CDR3 DNA sequence: TGTGCCAGTGAGAAGGAGGGGGGGCTTGGTGAAGCTTTCTTT.

This clone appeared a few times. The genes are TRBV2 and TRBJ1-4, with TRBD1 identical over 11 bases. The germline CDR1 and CDR2 sequences are SNHLY and FYNNEI. This CDR3 is built from 17 residues. The V and J ends lost 6 bases and 1 base, in that order; junction bases with no gene match: 7. The CDR3 nucleotides are TGTGCCAGCAGATTTGGACAGGGGGCGTTAACTAATGAAAAACTGTTTTTT. It translates to CASRFGQGALTNEKLFF.

This clone showed up many times. The V gene is TRBV4-1, the J gene TRBJ2-3; weak D call: TRBD2 (5 bases). Between the trimmed V and J ends, which lost 4 bases and 1 base, there was a span of 15 bases. The germline CDR1 and CDR2 sequences are MGHRA and YSYEKL. This CDR3 has 16 residues. CDR3 coding DNA: TGCGCCAGCAGCCCCTGGGAACTAGTTCGCACAGATACGCAGTATTTT. Protein sequence: CASSPWELVRTDTQYF.

The chain combines TRBV24-1 with TRBJ1-5; 7 nucleotides match TRBD1. This CDR3 region has 14 residues. Germline V lookup: CDR1 KGHDR, CDR2 SFDVKD. J gave up 5 bases and V 3 bases, and 3 bases lay outside the gene matches. CDR3 in DNA: TGTGCCACCAGTGATGGACAGGAGGATCAGCCCCAGCATTTT. Translated: CATSDGQEDQPQHF.

The gene calls are TRBV6-6 and TRBJ1-1; 9 bases match TRBD1. V gave up 5 bases and J gave up 11 bases; unmatched junction bases: 24. Germline V gene data show CDR1 as MNHNY and CDR2 as SVGAGI (reference sequence). The CDR3 runs to 18 residues. In DNA form, the CDR3 reads TGTGCCAGCAGTCCTCGTCGCTCCCCGGGACAGGGAGGCCTCAAGGCTTTCTTT. As protein: CASSPRRSPGQGGLKAFF.

V usage is TRBV12-5 and J usage is TRBJ1-2, with D unresolved. The CDR3 is 15 residues long. Trimming removed 0 bases from V and 8 bases from J, with 16 bases in between. Germline loops: CDR1 LGHNT, CDR2 FRNRAP. The CDR3 sequence: CASGLVRDLERGYTF. CDR3 nucleotide sequence: TGTGCTAGTGGTTTGGTACGGGATCTTGAGCGGGGCTACACCTTC.